The 16 T cell receptor beta chains reported below all come from one sample, sequenced in a study of cytomegalovirus exposure and HLA in healthy donors. A multiplex PCR was run with 60 Vbeta primers and 13 Jbeta primers. Profiling relied on immunoSEQ multiplex PCR, and the TCRdb table lists in-frame clones only, not all of them. The sample records 90,000 to 150,000 clones, roughly three fifths being singletons. The sequenced sample was PBMCs. The receptors shown here come from a man in his forties in good health and CMV-seropositive.

The chain recombines TRBV5-1 with TRBJ2-7, with D maybe TRBD1 (7 bases). Germline CDR1 reads SGHRS; CDR2 reads YFSETQ. The CDR3 is 14 residues long. V lost 4 bases, J lost 3 bases, and 14 bases lay in between. The CDR3 DNA reads TGCGCCAGCAGCCGAGGGCGGGACAGCTACGAGCAGTACTTC. Encoded protein: CASSRGRDSYEQYF.

The chain has TRBV7-8 and TRBJ2-1; the D gene is possibly TRBD2 (6 bases). CDR3 length equals 13 residues. V was clipped by 6 bases and J by 7 bases, with 13 bases between them. Germline V lookup: CDR1 SGHVS, CDR2 FQNEAQ. CDR3 amino acids: CASSLWDFNEQFF. CDR3 coding DNA: TGTGCCAGCAGTTTATGGGACTTTAATGAGCAGTTCTTC.

This clone has only a few counts. The rearrangement joins TRBV27 to TRBJ1-4; TRBD1 matches at 7 bases. This CDR3 has 14 residues. Looked up from germline, CDR1 is MNHEY and CDR2 is SMNVEV (reference sequence). The ends lost 8 bases at V and 5 bases at J; junction bases unmatched: 8. The CDR3 DNA follows: TGTGCCAGCGGCCGGGACAGAAGGAATGAAAAACTGTTTTTT. It translates to CASGRDRRNEKLFF.

The genes are TRBV7-2 and TRBJ1-5, with D possibly being TRBD1 (5 bases). This CDR3 comprises 15 residues. The V gene's germline CDR1 is SGHTA and CDR2 FQGNSA. The V gene lost 1 base and the J gene lost 1 base, with 8 bases spanning the gap. The DNA for the CDR3 is TGTGCCAGCAGCTTAGGGAGGGGAAGCAATCAGCCCCAGCATTTT. Translating it yields CASSLGRGSNQPQHF.

V gene TRBV6-1 combines with J gene TRBJ1-3, with a weak D call TRBD1 (6 bases). Between the trimmed V and J ends, which lost 3 bases and 3 bases, there was a span of 9 bases. The CDR3 totals 14 residues. Germline V gene sequence: CDR1 MNHNS, CDR2 SASEGT. CDR3 bases: TGTGCCAGCAGTGAGATGGACAGTGGAAACACCATATATTTT. Protein: CASSEMDSGNTIYF.

The chain is built from TRBV6-5 and TRBJ1-2; no firm D call. Germline CDR1 and CDR2: MNHEY and SVGAGI. Trimming left V 5 bases short and J 4 bases short, with 8 bases between. This CDR3 region has 12 residues. CDR3 nucleotide sequence: TGTGCCAGCAGTCCTAATAGCTATGGCTACACCTTC. It translates to CASSPNSYGYTF.

This clone was seen only a few times. The rearrangement joins TRBV7-2 to TRBJ2-7, with D possibly TRBD2 on 5 matching bases. The germline V and J ends were trimmed by 5 bases and 4 bases, with 21 bases remaining between them. This CDR3 is built from 16 residues. Germline values: CDR1 SGHTA, CDR2 FQGNSA. CDR3: CASSLQLGGTGYEQYF. The CDR3, as DNA: TGTGCCAGCAGCCTACAGTTAGGAGGAACGGGATACGAGCAGTACTTC. The whole variable domain, remainder taken from reference TRBV7-2 and TRBJ2-7, is GAGVSQSPSNKVTEKGKDVELRCDPISGHTALYWYRQSLGQGLEFLIYFQGNSAPDKSGLPSDRFSAERTGGSVSTLTIQRTQQEDSAVYLCASSLQLGGTGYEQYFGPGTRLTVT.

This clone has more than one count but fewer than ten. V and J are TRBV9 and TRBJ2-1, with 12 positions matching TRBD2. With 3 bases clipped from V and 9 bases from J, the junction kept 13 bases outside the gene matches. The CDR3 extends over 17 amino acids. CDR1 and CDR2 from the germline V gene are SGDLS and YYNGEE. CDR3 protein: CASSGSSGRAFRGEQFF. In nucleotides, the CDR3 is TGTGCCAGCAGCGGATCTAGCGGGAGGGCCTTCAGGGGTGAGCAGTTCTTC.

The rearrangement joins TRBV11-2 to TRBJ2-3; D might be TRBD2 (6 bases). V lost 5 bases and J 11 bases, leaving 17 bases between the germline ends. The CDR3 totals 13 residues. Germline V gene data show CDR1 as SGHAT and CDR2 as FQNNGV. The CDR3 here is CASSPATRAGQYF. DNA for the CDR3: TGTGCCAGCAGCCCAGCCACTAGAGCGGGGCAGTATTTT. The full variable domain, with the rest looked up from reference TRBV11-2 and TRBJ2-3, is EAGVAQSPRYKIIEKRQSVAFWCNPISGHATLYWYQQILGQGPKLLIQFQNNGVVDDSQLPKDRFSAERLKGVDSTLKIQPAKLEDSAVYLCASSPATRAGQYFGPGTRLTVL.

This clone occurred once. A junction boundary mismatches the germline segment, possibly from a read error. This chain links TRBV7-9 with TRBJ1-1; D ambiguous. The CDR3 totals 12 residues. From germline, CDR1 is SEHNR and CDR2 FQNEAQ (reference sequence). The CDR3 sequence: CSSSRSGTEAFF. DNA for the CDR3: TGTTCCAGCAGCCGTTCGGGGACTGAAGCTTTCTTT.

V usage is TRBV5-8 and J usage is TRBJ1-3; D may be TRBD1 (5 bases). This CDR3 is built from 15 residues. The V and J ends lost 0 bases and 4 bases respectively, with 11 bases between them. Germline V gene lookup returns CDR1 SGHTS and CDR2 YDEGEE. The CDR3 bases are TGTGCCAGCAGCTTGGGCGGGACCGTCGGAAACACCATATATTTT. This translates into CASSLGGTVGNTIYF.

The gene calls are TRBV18 and TRBJ2-1; 8 bases line up with TRBD2. The CDR3 spans 15 residues. V shed 8 bases, J shed 8 bases, and the junction held 14 bases outside the gene matches. CDR1 is KGHSH and CDR2 is LQKENI in the germline V gene. CDR3: CASRPGLGGLDEQFF. CDR3 coding DNA: TGTGCCAGCCGACCGGGACTAGGAGGTCTAGATGAGCAGTTCTTC.

The chain recombines TRBV7-9 with TRBJ1-5; 8 nucleotides agree with TRBD1. After removal of 5 bases from V and 6 bases from J, the junction contained 9 bases not matched to a gene. In germline, CDR1 is SEHNR, CDR2 FQNEAQ (reference sequence). The CDR3 sequence is 15 residues long. The CDR3 region has the DNA TGTGCCAGCAGCCCAGGGGGCCCCGGGGGTCAGCCCCAGCATTTT. Encoded protein: CASSPGGPGGQPQHF.

This chain joins TRBV9 and TRBJ2-5; TRBD2 aligns across 7 bases. With V trimmed by 2 bases and J by 3 bases, 7 bases remained unmatched. The length of the CDR3 is 15 residues. Per germline, CDR1 SGDLS and CDR2 YYNGEE. This chain's CDR3 is CASSVAGVTKETQYF. The DNA of the CDR3 is TGTGCCAGCAGCGTCGCGGGAGTGACAAAAGAGACCCAGTACTTC.

The V call is TRBV5-1, the J call TRBJ1-4, with no clear D. The germline CDR1 and CDR2 sequences are SGHRS and YFSETQ. The length of the CDR3 is 16 residues. V was pared by 4 bases and J by 1 base, with 14 bases between. The CDR3 DNA is TGCGCCAGCAGCCCGGGTCTTACGGGAACTAATGAAAAACTGTTTTTT. As protein: CASSPGLTGTNEKLFF.

This clone showed up just a few times. This rearrangement joins TRBV9 to TRBJ1-1, with no clear D. Trimming removed 2 bases from V and 2 bases from J, with 7 bases in between. CDR3 size: 13 residues. Germline assignment: CDR1 SGDLS and CDR2 YYNGEE. The CDR3 protein is CASSVDFNTEAFF. DNA of the CDR3: TGTGCCAGCAGCGTTGACTTTAACACTGAAGCTTTCTTT.